The sequence of this T cell receptor (beta chain) was determined in a study of T cell responses to AZD1222 COVID-19 vaccine. Findings and limits, study-wide: Spike was spanned by vaccine-associated CD4 TCRs, which were dominant at 160-218 and 743-854. Only 6 or 7 AZD1222 recipients tested seropositive at baseline. Among spike-specific TCRs, nearly half reportedly target unmutated variant regions. Donors in the cohort were predominantly white British and more often female, and clonal diversity was possibly underestimated.

Germline CDR1 and CDR2: MNHEY and SMNVEV (reference sequence). V was trimmed by 3 bases and J by 6 bases, leaving 12 bases between them. The CDR3 totals 14 residues. The assay was immunoSEQ multiplex PCR, and TCRdb's table has in-frame clones only and misses some. The data show about 120,000 clones, approximately 94% seen once. As to this clone: What it binds is not known.

The TCR sequence derives from an adult who received the AZD1222 COVID-19 vaccine. The specimen comprised peripheral blood, sampled 28 days after the second AZD1222 dose. The chain employs TRBV27 and TRBJ2-1, with TRBD2 as a possible D gene (6 bases). CDR3 protein: CASSLGGTLNEQFF. The CDR3, as DNA: TGTGCCAGCAGTTTGGGCGGGACCCTCAATGAGCAGTTCTTC.